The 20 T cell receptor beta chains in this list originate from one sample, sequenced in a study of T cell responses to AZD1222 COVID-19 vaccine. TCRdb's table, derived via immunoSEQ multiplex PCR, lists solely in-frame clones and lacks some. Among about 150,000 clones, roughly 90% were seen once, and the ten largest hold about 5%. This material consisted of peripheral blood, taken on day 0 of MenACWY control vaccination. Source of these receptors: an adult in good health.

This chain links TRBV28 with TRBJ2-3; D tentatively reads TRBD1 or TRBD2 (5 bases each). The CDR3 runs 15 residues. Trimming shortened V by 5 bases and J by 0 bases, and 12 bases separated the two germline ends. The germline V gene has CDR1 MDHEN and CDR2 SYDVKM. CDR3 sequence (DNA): TGTGCCAGCAGTCTACTAGGGGCTAGCACAGATACGCAGTATTTT. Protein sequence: CASSLLGASTDTQYF.

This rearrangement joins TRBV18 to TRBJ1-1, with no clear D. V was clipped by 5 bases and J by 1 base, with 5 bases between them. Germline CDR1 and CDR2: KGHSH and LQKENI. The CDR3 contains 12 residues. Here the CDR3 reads CASSGRNTEAFF. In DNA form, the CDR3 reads TGTGCCAGCTCAGGGAGGAACACTGAAGCTTTCTTT.

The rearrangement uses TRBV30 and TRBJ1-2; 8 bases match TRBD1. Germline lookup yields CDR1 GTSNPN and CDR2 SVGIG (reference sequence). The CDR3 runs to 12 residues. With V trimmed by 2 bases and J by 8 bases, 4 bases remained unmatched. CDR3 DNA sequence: TGTGCCTGGAGTCACAGGGGGGAAGGCTACACCTTC. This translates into CAWSHRGEGYTF.

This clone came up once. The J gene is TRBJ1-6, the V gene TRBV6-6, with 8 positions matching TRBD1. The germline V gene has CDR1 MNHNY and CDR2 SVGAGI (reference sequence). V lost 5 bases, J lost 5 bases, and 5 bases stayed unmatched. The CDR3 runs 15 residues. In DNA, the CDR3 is TGTGCCAGCAGTCCCGACAGGGGCCATAATTCACCCCTCCACTTT. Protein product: CASSPDRGHNSPLHF.

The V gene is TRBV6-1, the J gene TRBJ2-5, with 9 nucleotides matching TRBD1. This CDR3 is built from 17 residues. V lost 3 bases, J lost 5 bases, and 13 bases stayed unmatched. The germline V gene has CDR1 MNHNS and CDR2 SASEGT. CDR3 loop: CASSDLTGGFGKETQYF. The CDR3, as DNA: TGTGCCAGCAGTGACCTGACAGGGGGTTTTGGTAAGGAGACCCAGTACTTC.

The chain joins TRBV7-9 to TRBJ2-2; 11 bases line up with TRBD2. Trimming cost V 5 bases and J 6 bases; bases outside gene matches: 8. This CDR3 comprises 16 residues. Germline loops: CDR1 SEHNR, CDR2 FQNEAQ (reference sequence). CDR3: CASSISGRERSGELFF. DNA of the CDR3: TGTGCCAGCAGCATTAGCGGGAGGGAACGGTCCGGGGAGCTGTTTTTT.

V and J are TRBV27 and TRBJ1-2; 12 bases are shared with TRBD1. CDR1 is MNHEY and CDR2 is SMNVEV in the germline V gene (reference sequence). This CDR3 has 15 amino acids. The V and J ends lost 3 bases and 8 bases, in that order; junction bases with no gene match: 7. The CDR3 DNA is TGTGCCAGCAGTTTGTTACCGGGACAGGGGGCGGGCTACACCTTC. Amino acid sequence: CASSLLPGQGAGYTF.

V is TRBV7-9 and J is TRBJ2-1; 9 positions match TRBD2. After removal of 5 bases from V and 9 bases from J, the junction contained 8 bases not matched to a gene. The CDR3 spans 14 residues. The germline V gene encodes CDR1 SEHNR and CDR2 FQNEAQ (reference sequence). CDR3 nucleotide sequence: TGTGCCAGCAGCCTTCGGCGGGAGGGCGCTGAGCAGTTCTTC. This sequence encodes CASSLRREGAEQFF.

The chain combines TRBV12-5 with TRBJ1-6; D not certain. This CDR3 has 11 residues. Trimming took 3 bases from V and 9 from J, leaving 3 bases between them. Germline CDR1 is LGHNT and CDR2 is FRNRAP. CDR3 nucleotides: TGTGCTAGTGGTTTCGCTTCACCCCTCCACTTT. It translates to CASGFASPLHF. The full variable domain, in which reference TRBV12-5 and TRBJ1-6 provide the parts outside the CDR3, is DARVTQTPRHKVTEMGQEVTMRCQPILGHNTVFWYRQTMMQGLELLAYFRNRAPLDDSGMPKDRFSAEMPDATLATLKIQPSEPRDSAVYFCASGFASPLHFGNGTRLTVT.

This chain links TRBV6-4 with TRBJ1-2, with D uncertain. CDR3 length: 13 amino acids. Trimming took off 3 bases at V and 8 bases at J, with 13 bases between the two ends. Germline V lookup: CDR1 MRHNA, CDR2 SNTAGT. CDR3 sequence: CASSDGPLAGYTF. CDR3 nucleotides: TGTGCCAGCAGTGATGGGCCCTTAGCCGGCTACACCTTC.

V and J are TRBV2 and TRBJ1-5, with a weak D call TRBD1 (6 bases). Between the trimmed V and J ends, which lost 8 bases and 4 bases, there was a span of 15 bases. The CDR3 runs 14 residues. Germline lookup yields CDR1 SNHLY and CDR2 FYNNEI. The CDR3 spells CASRQAGANQPQHF. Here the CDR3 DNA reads TGTGCCAGCCGCCAGGCGGGGGCGAATCAGCCCCAGCATTTT.

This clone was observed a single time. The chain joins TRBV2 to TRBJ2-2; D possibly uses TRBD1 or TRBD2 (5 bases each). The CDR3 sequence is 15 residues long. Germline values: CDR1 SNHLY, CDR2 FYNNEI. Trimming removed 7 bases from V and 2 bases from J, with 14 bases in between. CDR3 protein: CASIPGPVNTGELFF. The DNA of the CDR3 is TGTGCCAGCATACCGGGGCCGGTAAACACCGGGGAGCTGTTTTTT.

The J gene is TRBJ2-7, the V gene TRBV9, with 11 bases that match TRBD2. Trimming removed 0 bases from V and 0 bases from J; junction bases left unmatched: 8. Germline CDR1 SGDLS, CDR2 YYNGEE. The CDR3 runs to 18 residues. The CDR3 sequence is CASSVGLAGGRTSYEQYF. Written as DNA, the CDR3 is TGTGCCAGCAGCGTAGGCCTAGCGGGAGGCCGCACCTCCTACGAGCAGTACTTC.

CDR3: CASNRVGSYEQYF. CDR3 DNA: TGTGCCAGCAACAGGGTGGGCTCCTACGAGCAGTACTTC. The chain is built from TRBV2 and TRBJ2-7, with D maybe TRBD1 (6 bases). The CDR3 covers 13 residues. Germline V lookup: CDR1 SNHLY, CDR2 FYNNEI. The V and J ends lost 7 bases and 0 bases respectively, with 10 bases between them. Full variable domain (missing parts from reference TRBV2 and TRBJ2-7): EPEVTQTPSHQVTQMGQEVILRCVPISNHLYFYWYRQILGQKVEFLVSFYNNEISEKSEIFDDQFSVERPDGSNFTLKIRSTKLEDSAMYFCASNRVGSYEQYFGPGTRLTVT.

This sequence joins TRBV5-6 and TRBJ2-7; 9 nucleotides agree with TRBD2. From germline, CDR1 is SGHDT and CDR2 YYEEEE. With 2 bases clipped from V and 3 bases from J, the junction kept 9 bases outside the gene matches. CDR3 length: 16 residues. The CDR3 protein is CASSLRWRGGLYEQYV. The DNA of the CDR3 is TGTGCCAGCAGCTTAAGATGGCGGGGGGGCCTCTACGAGCAGTACGTC.

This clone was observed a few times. The CDR3 nucleotides are TGTGCCAGCAGCTTCATCAGTCCGAACACCGGGGAGCTGTTTTTT. This translates into CASSFISPNTGELFF. The V call is TRBV7-9, the J call TRBJ2-2; D unresolved. Germline assignment: CDR1 SEHNR and CDR2 FQNEAQ (reference sequence). Trimming stripped 3 bases from V and 0 bases from J, with 8 bases between. The CDR3 spans 15 residues.

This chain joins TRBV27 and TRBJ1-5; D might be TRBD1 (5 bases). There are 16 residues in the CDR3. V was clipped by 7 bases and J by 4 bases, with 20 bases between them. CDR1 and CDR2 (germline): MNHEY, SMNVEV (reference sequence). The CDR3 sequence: CASTNTGRGWNQPQHF. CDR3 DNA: TGTGCCAGCACTAACACCGGGAGGGGATGGAATCAGCCCCAGCATTTT.

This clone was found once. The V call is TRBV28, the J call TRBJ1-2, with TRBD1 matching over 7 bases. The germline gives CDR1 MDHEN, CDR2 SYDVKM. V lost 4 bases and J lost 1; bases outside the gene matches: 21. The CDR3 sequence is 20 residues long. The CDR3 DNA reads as TGTGCCAGCAGTTCCCACCCATGGGACAGCCTTCAGGCTGTTAACTATGGCTACACCTTC. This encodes CASSSHPWDSLQAVNYGYTF.

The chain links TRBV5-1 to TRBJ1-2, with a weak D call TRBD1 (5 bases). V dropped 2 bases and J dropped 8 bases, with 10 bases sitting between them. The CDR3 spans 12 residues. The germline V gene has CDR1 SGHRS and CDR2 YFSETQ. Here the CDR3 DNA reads TGCGCCAGCAGCTTAAGGGGTGCCGGCTACACCTTC. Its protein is CASSLRGAGYTF.

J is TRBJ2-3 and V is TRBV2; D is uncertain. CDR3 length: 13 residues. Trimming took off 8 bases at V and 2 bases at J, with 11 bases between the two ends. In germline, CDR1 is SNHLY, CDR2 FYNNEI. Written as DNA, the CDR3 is TGTGCCAGCGTAAGGGATTACACAGATACGCAGTATTTT. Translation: CASVRDYTDTQYF.